This T cell receptor beta chain was documented in a study of T cell repertoires in aging, cancer and after chemotherapy. At the level of the study: Chronic lymphocytic leukemia patients on fludarabine- or bendamustine-based regimens gave paired samples before and after chemotherapy. Study-wide results and caveats: Median generation probability rose over the chemotherapy interval in each cancer cohort, suggesting rebound thymic output.

The template was genomic DNA from peripheral blood, not RNA. This clonotype is categorized as medium-sized. Antigen: not known. Multiplex touch-down PCR with TRB-A/B primers amplified rearranged V-D-J TRB sequences. TCRdb reanalysed the multiplex PCR reads using MiXCR and keeps one entry per CDR3 protein. The sample has 4,000 to 4,500 distinct CDR3 sequences, roughly 29% seen once. The CDR3 is 16 amino acids. CDR1 is MNHEY, CDR2 SVGAGI, per germline. The ends were cut back, 0 bases at V and 6 bases at J, with 14 bases in the middle. This receptor was taken from a human donor with a blood cancer. Sequences were obtained from blood. The chain couples TRBV6-5 to TRBJ1-4; D unresolved. This chain's CDR3 is CASSYSSRAHHEKLFF. The CDR3 DNA reads TGTGCCAGCAGTTACTCGTCGAGGGCCCATCATGAAAAACTGTTTTTT.